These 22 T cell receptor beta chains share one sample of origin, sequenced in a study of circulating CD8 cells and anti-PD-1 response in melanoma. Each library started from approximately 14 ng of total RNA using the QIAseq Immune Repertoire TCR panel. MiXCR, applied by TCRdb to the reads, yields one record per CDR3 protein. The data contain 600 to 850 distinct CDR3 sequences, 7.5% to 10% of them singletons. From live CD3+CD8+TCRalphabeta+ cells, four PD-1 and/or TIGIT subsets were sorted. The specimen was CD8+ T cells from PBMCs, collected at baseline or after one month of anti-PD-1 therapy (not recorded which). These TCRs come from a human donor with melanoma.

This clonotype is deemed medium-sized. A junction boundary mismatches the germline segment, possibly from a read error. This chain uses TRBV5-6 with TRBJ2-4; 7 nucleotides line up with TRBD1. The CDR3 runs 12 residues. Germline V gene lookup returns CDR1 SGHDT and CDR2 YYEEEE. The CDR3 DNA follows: TGTGCCAGCAGCCTTGGGACAGAAAGAGGGCACTTC. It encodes CASSLGTERGHF.

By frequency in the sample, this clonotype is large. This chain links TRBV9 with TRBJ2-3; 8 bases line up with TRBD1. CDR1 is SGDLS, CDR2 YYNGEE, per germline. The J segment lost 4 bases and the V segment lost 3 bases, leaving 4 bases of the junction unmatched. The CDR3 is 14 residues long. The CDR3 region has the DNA TGTGCCAGCAGCGCAGGGGGCGGCCCAGATACGCAGTATTTT. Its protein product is CASSAGGGPDTQYF.

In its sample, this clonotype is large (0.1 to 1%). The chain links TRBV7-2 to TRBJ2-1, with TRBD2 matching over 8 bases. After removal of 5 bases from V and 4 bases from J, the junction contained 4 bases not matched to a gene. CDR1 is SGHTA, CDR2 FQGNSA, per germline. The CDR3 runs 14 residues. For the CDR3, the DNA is TGTGCCAGCAGCCGGAAGCGGGGGTACAATGAGCAGTTCTTC. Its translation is CASSRKRGYNEQFF.

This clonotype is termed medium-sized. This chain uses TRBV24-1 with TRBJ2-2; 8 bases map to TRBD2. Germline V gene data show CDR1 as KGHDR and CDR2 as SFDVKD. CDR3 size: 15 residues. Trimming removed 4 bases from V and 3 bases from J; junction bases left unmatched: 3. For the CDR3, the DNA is TGTGCCACCAGTGAGCGGGGGGAGGACACCGGGGAGCTGTTTTTT. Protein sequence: CATSERGEDTGELFF.

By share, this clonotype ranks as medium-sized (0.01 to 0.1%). Here the CDR3 reads CASSQVRDSQPQHF. CDR3 DNA sequence: TGCGCCAGCAGCCAAGTTAGGGACTCTCAGCCCCAGCATTTT. V is TRBV4-1 and J is TRBJ1-5; possible D gene TRBD1, 5 bases. CDR3 length: 14 residues. V lost 1 base and J lost 6, with 10 bases in between. Germline V CDR1 and CDR2: MGHRA, YSYEKL.

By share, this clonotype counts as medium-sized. The CDR3 bases are TGTGCCAGTAGTATAGGAGCAGGGGGCACTGAAGCTTTCTTT. This translates into CASSIGAGGTEAFF. The V and J genes are TRBV19 and TRBJ1-1; 7 nucleotides agree with TRBD1. The V gene end was trimmed by 1 base and the J gene end by 4 bases; junction bases not matched to a gene: 3. This CDR3 region has 14 residues. Looked up from germline, CDR1 is LNHDA and CDR2 is SQIVND (reference sequence).

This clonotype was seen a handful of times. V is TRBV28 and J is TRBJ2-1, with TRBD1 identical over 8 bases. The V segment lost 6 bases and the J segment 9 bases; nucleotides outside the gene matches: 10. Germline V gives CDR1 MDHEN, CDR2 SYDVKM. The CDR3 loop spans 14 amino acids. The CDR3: CASRGDRPPVEQFF. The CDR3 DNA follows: TGTGCCAGCAGGGGGGACAGGCCACCTGTTGAGCAGTTCTTC.

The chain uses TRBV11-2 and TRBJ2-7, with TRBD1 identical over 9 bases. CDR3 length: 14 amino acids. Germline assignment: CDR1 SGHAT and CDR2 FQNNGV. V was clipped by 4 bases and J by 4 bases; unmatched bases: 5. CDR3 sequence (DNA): TGTGCCAGCAGCTGGACAGGGGACCTGTACGAGCAGTACTTC. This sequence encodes CASSWTGDLYEQYF. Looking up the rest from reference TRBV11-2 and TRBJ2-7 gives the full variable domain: EAGVAQSPRYKIIEKRQSVAFWCNPISGHATLYWYQQILGQGPKLLIQFQNNGVVDDSQLPKDRFSAERLKGVDSTLKIQPAKLEDSAVYLCASSWTGDLYEQYFGPGTRLTVT.

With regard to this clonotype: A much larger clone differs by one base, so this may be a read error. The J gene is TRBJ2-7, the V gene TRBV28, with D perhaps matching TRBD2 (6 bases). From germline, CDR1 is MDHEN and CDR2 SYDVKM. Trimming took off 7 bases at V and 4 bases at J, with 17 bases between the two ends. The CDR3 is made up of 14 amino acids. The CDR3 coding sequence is TGTGCCAGCAACGAAAAAATGGGGGGTTACGAGCAGTACTTC. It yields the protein CASNEKMGGYEQYF. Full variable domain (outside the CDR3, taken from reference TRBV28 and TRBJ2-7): DVKVTQSSRYLVKRTGEKVFLECVQDMDHENMFWYRQDPGLGLRLIYFSYDVKMKEKGDIPEGYSVSREKKERFSLILESASTNQTSMYLCASNEKMGGYEQYFGPGTRLTVT.

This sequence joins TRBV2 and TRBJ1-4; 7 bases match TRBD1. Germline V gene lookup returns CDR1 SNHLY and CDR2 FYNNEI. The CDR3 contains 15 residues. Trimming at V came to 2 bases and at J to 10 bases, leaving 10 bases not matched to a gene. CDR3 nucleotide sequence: TGTGCCAGCAGTGAATTAAAGAGGGGGCTCGGAAAACTGTTTTTT. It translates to CASSELKRGLGKLFF.

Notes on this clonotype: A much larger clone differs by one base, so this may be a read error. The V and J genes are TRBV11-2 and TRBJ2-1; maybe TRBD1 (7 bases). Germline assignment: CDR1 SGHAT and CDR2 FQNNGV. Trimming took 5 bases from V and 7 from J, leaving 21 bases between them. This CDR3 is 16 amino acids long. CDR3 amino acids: CASSPIRGAALNEQFF. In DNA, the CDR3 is TGTGCCAGCAGCCCCATCAGGGGGGCTGCTTTGAATGAGCAGTTCTTC.

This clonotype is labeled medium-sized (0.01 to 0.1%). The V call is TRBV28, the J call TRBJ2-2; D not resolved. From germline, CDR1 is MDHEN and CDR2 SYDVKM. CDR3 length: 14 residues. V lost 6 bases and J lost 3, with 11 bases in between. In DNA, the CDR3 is TGTGCCAGCAGCCCCCCTTTGGACACCGGGGAGCTGTTTTTT. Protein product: CASSPPLDTGELFF.

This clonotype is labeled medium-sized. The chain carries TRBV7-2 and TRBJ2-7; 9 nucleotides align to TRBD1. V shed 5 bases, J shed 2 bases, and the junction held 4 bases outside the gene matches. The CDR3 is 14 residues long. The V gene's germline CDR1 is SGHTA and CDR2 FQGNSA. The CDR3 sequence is CASSRGQGTYEQYF. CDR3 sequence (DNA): TGTGCCAGCAGCCGGGGACAGGGAACCTACGAGCAGTACTTC.

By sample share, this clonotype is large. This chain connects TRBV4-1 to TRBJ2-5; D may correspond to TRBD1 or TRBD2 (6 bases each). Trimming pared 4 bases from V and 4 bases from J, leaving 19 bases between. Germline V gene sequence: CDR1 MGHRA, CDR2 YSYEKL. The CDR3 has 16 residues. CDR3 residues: CASSRGRTVFGETQYF. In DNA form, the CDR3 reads TGCGCCAGCAGCCGGGGGAGGACAGTGTTCGGAGAGACCCAGTACTTC.

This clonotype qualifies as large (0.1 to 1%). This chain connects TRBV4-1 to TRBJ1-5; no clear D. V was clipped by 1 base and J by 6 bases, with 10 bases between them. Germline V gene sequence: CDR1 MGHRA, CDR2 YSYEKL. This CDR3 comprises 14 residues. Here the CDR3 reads CASSQVRNSQPQHF. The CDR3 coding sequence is TGCGCCAGCAGCCAAGTTAGGAACTCTCAGCCCCAGCATTTT.

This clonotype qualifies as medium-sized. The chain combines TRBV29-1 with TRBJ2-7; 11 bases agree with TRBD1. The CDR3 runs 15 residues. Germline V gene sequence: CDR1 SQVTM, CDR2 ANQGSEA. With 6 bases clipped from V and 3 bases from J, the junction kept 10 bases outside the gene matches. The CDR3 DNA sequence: TGCAGCGTGCTCTGGGTCGGGACAGGGGGCTACGAGCAGTACTTC. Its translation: CSVLWVGTGGYEQYF.

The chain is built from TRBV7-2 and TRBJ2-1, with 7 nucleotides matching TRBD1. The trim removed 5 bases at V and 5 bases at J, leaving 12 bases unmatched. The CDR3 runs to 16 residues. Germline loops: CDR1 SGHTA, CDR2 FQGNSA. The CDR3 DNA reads TGTGCCAGCAGCGCCCGGGACAGAAGTTCCCACAATGAGCAGTTCTTC. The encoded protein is CASSARDRSSHNEQFF.

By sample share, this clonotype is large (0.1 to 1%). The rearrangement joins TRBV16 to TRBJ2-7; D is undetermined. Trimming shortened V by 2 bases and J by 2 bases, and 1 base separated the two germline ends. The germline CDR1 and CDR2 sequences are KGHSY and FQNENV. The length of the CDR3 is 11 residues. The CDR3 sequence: CASSQAYEQYF. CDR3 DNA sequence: TGTGCCAGCAGCCAAGCCTACGAGCAGTACTTC.

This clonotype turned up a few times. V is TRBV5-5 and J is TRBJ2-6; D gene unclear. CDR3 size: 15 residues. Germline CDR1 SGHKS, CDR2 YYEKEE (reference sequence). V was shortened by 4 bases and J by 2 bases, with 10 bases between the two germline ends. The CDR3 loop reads CASSPRPPGANVLTF. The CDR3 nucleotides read TGTGCCAGCAGCCCGAGACCCCCTGGGGCCAACGTCCTGACTTTC.

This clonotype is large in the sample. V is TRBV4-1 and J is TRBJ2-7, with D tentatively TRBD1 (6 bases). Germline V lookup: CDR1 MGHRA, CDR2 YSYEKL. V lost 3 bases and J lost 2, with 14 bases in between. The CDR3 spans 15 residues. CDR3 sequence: CASSQGPGQTYEQYF. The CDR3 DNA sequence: TGCGCCAGCAGCCAGGGTCCGGGACAAACCTACGAGCAGTACTTC.

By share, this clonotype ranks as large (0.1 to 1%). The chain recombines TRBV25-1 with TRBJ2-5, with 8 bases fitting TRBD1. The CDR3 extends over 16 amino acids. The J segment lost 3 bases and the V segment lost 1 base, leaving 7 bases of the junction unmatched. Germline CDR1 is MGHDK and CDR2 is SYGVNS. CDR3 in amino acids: CASSESRTGPKETQYF. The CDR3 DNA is TGTGCCAGCAGTGAATCACGGACAGGGCCAAAAGAGACCCAGTACTTC.

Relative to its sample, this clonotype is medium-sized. The CDR3 loop is CASSLNGLHNTQYF. Written as DNA, the CDR3 is TGTGCCAGCAGCTTGAATGGGTTGCACAATACGCAGTATTTT. The rearrangement links TRBV5-4 to TRBJ2-3; unclear D gene. The CDR3 has 14 amino acids. In germline, CDR1 is SGHNT, CDR2 YYREEE (reference sequence). V shed 1 base and J shed 7 bases, with 13 bases lying between them.